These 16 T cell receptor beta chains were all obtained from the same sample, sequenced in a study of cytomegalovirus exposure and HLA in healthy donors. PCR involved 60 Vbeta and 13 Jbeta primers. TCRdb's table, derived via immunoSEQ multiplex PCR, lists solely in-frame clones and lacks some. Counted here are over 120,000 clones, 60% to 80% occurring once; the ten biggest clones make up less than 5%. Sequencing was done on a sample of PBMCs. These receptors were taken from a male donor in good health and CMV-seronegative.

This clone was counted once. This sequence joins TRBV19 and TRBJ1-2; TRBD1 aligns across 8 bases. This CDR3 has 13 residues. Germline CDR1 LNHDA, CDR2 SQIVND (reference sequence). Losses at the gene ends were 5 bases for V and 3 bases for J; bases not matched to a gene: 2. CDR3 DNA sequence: TGTGCCAGTAGTCCACAGGGGGACTATGGCTACACCTTC. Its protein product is CASSPQGDYGYTF.

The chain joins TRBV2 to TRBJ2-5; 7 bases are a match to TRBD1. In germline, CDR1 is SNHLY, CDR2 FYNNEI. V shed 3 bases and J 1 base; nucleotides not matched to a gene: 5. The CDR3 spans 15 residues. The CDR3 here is CASSDPGQIQETQYF. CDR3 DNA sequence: TGTGCCAGCAGTGATCCGGGACAGATCCAAGAGACCCAGTACTTC.

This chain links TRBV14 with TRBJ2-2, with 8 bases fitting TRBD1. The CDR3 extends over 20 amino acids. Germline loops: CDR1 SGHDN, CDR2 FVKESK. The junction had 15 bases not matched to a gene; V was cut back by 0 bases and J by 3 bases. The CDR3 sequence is CASSQDPGRGPGRYTGELFF. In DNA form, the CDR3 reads TGTGCCAGCAGCCAAGATCCCGGCAGGGGGCCGGGAAGATACACCGGGGAGCTGTTTTTT.

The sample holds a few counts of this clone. The chain's CDR3 is CASSAEAGALYEQYF. In DNA form, the CDR3 reads TGTGCCAGCAGTGCCGAGGCAGGGGCCCTCTACGAGCAGTACTTC. J is TRBJ2-7 and V is TRBV6-1, with a weak D call TRBD1 (6 bases). There are 15 residues in the CDR3. V was trimmed by 4 bases and J by 3 bases, leaving 16 bases between them. The germline CDR1 and CDR2 sequences are MNHNS and SASEGT.

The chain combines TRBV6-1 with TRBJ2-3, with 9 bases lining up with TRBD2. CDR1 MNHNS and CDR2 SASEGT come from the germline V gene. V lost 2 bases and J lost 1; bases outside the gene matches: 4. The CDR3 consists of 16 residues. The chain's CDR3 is CASSESLAGRTDTQYF. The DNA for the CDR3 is TGTGCCAGCAGTGAATCCCTAGCGGGACGCACAGATACGCAGTATTTT.

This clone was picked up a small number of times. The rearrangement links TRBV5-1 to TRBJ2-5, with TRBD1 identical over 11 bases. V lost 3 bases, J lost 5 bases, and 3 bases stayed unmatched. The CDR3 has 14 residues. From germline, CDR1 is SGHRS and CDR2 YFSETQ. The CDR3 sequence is CASSSGTGGETQYF. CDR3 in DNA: TGCGCCAGCAGCTCTGGGACAGGGGGGGAGACCCAGTACTTC. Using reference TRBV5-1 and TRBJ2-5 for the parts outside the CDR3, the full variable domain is KAGVTQTPRYLIKTRGQQVTLSCSPISGHRSVSWYQQTPGQGLQFLFEYFSETQRNKGNFPGRFSGRQFSNSRSEMNVSTLELGDSALYLCASSSGTGGETQYFGPGTRLLVL.

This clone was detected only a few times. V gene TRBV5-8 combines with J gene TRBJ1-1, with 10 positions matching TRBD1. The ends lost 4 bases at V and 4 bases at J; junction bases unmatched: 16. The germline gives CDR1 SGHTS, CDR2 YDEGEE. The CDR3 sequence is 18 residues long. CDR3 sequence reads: CASSVVGTGVMFFTEAFF. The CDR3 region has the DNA TGTGCCAGCAGCGTGGTAGGGACAGGGGTTATGTTTTTCACTGAAGCTTTCTTT. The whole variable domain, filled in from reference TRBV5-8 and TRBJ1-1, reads EAGVTQSPTHLIKTRGQQATLRCSPISGHTSVYWYQQALGLGLQFLLWYDEGEERNRGNFPPRFSGRQFPNYSSELNVNALELEDSALYLCASSVVGTGVMFFTEAFFGQGTRLTVV.

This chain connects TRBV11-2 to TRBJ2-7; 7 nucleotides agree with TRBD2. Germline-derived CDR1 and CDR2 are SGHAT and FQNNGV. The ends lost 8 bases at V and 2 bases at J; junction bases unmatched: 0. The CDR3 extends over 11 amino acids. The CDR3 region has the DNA TGTGCCAGCGGGAGGGCCTACGAGCAGTACTTC. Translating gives CASGRAYEQYF.

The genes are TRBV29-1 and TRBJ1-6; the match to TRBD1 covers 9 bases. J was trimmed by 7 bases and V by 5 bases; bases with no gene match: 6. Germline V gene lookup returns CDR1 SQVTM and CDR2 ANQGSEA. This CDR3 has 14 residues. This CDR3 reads CSVRTGARNSPLHF. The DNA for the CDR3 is TGCAGCGTTCGGACAGGGGCAAGGAATTCACCCCTCCACTTT.

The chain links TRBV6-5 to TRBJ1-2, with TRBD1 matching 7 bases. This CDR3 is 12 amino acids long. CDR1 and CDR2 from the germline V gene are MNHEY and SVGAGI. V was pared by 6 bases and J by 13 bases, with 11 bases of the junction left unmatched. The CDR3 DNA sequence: TGTGCCAGCAGCTCCAGGACAGGCGGTTCCACCTTC. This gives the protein CASSSRTGGSTF.

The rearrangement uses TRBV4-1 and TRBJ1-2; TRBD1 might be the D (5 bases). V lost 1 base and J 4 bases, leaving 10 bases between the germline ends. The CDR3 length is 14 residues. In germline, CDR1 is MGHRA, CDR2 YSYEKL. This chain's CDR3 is CASSQVGQGYGYTF. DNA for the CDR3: TGCGCCAGCAGCCAAGTTGGCCAGGGCTATGGCTACACCTTC.

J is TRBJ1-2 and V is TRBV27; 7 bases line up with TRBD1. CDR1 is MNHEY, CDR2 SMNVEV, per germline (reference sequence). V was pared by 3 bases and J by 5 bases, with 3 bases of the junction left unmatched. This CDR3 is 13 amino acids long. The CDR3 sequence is CASSFPGGYGYTF. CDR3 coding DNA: TGTGCCAGCAGTTTCCCAGGGGGTTATGGCTACACCTTC.

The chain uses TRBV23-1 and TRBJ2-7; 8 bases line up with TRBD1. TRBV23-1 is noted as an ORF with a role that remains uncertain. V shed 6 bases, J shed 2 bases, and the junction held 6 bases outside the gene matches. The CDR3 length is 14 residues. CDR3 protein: CASRGDRPTYEQYF. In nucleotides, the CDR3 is TGCGCCAGCAGGGGGGACAGGCCGACCTACGAGCAGTACTTC.

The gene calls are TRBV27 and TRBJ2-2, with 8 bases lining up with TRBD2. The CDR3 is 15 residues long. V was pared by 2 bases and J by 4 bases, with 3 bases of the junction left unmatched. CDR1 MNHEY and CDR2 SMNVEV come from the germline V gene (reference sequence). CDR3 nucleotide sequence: TGTGCCAGCAGTTTAGCGGGAGGTTGCACCGGGGAGCTGTTTTTT. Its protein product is CASSLAGGCTGELFF.

CDR3 residues: CASSESGQGAGQPQHF. The DNA of the CDR3 is TGTGCCAGCAGTGAATCGGGGCAGGGGGCTGGCCAGCCCCAGCATTTT. V usage is TRBV25-1 and J usage is TRBJ1-5, with 8 positions matching TRBD1. V shed 1 base and J 7 bases; nucleotides not matched to a gene: 9. Germline V gene data show CDR1 as MGHDK and CDR2 as SYGVNS. The CDR3 has 16 amino acids.

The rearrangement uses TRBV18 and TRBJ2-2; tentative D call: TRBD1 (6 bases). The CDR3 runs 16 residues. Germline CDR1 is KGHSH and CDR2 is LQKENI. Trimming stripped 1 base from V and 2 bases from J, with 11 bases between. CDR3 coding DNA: TGTGCCAGCTCACCACGGGAACAGGGTAACACCGGGGAGCTGTTTTTT. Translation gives CASSPREQGNTGELFF.